The text below deals with one T cell receptor (beta chain). Its target is unknown. The data are from a study of Ad26.COV2.S vaccination and SARS-CoV-2 variants. Points from the study as a whole: People who got the vaccine or the placebo had similar non-spike TCR breadth. Substantial breadth was reported for post-vaccination spike-specific CD8+ and CD4+ T cells. Higher spike-specific TCR breadth was found in vaccine recipients than in placebo recipients. Total T cell responses may have been underestimated by the TCR breadth and depth analyses.

Produced via immunoSEQ multiplex PCR; TCRdb's table is partial and in-frame only. The repertoire holds roughly 40,000 clones, around 83% seen once, with about 45% in the top ten. Sequencing used peripheral blood, obtained after recovery from COVID-19. The receptor comes from a human donor who had recovered from COVID-19.

The CDR3 nucleotides are TGTGCCAGTAGTATTAAGGGGGCGAGGACTGAAGCTTTCTTT. It codes for CASSIKGARTEAFF. The chain links TRBV19 to TRBJ1-1, with 7 bases lining up with TRBD1. Trimming at V came to 3 bases and at J to 5 bases, leaving 6 bases not matched to a gene. The CDR3 runs 14 residues. Germline V gives CDR1 LNHDA, CDR2 SQIVND (reference sequence).